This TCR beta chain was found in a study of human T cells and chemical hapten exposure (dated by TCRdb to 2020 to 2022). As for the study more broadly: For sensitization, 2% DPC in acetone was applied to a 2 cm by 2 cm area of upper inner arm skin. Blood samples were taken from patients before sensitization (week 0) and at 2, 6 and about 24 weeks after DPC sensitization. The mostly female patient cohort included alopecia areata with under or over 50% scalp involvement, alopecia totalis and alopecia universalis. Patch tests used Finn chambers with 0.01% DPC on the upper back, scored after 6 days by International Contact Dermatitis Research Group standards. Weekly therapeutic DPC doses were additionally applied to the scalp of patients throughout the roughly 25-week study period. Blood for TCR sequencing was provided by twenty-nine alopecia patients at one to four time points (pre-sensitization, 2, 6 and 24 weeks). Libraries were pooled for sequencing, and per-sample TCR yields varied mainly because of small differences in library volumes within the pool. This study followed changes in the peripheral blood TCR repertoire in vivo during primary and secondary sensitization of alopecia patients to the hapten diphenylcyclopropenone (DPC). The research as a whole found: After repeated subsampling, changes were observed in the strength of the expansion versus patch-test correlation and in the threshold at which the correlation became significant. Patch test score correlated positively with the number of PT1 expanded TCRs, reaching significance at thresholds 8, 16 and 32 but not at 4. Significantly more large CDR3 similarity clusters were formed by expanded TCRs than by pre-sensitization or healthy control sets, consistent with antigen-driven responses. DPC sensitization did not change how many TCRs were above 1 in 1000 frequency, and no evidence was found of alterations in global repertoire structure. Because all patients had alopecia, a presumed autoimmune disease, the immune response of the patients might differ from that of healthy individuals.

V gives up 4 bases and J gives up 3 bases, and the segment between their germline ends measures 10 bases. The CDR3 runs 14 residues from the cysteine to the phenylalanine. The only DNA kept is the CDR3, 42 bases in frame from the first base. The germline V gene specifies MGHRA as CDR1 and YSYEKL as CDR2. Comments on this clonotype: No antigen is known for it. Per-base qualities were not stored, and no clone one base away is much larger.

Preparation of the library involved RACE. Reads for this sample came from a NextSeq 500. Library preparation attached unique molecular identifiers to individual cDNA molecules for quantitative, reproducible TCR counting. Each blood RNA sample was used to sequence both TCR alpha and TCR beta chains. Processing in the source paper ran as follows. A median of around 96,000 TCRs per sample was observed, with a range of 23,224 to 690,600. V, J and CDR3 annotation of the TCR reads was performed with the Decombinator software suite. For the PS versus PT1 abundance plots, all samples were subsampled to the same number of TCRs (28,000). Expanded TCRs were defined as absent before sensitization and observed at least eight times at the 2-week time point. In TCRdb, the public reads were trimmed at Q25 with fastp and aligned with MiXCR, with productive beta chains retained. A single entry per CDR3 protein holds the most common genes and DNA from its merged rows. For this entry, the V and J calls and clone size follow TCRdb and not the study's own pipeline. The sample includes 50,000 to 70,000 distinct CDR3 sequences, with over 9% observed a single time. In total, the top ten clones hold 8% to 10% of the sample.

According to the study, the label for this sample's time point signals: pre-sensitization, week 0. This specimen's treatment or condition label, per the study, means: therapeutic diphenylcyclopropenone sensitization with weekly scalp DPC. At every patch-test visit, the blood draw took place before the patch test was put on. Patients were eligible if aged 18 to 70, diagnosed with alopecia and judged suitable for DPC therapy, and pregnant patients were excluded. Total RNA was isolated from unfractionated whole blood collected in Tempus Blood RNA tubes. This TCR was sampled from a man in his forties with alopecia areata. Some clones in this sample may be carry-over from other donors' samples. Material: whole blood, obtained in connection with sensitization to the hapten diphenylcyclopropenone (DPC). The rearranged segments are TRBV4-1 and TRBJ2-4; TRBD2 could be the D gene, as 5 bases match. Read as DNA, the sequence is TGCGCCAGCAGCCCGGACTTGAGCAAAAACATTCAGTACTTC. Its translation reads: CASSPDLSKNIQYF.